This T cell receptor (beta chain) was recorded in a study of human T cells and chemical hapten exposure. This clonotype has a handful of counts. TCRdb independently ran MiXCR on the 5' RACE reads; one entry per CDR3 protein. The table lists under 150,000 distinct CDR3 sequences, approximately 20% of them singletons, with 2.8% in the top ten. The germline CDR1 and CDR2 sequences are MNHEY and SVGAGI. This CDR3 is 12 amino acids long. The J segment lost 8 bases and the V segment lost 4 bases, leaving 3 bases of the junction unmatched. It was from unfractionated whole blood that total RNA was extracted. This clonotype was sampled from a human donor in good health. The gene calls are TRBV6-5 and TRBJ1-1; 8 bases agree with TRBD1. In DNA form, the CDR3 reads TGTGCCAGCAGTTCCACAGGGGGGGAAGCTTTCTTT. It is translated as CASSSTGGEAFF.